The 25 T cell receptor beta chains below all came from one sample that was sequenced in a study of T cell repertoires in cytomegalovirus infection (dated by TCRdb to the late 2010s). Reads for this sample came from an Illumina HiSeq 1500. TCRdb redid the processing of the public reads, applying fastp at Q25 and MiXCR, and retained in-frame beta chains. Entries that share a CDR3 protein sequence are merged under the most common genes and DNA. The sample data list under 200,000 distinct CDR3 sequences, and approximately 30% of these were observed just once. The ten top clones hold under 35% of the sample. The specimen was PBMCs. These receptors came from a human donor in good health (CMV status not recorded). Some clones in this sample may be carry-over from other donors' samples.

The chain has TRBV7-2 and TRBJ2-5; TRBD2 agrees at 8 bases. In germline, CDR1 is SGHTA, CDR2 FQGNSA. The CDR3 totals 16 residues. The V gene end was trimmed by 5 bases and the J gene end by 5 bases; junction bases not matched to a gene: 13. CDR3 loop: CASSKTRGGSRETQYF. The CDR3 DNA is TGTGCCAGCAGCAAGACCCGGGGGGGGTCCCGGGAGACCCAGTACTTC.

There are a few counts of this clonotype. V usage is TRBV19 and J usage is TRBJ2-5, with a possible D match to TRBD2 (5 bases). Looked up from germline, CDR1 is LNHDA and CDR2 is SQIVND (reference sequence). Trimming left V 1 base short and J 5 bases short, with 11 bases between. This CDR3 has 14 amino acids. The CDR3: CASSIAEARETQYF. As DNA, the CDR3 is TGTGCCAGTAGTATAGCGGAGGCTAGGGAGACCCAGTACTTC.

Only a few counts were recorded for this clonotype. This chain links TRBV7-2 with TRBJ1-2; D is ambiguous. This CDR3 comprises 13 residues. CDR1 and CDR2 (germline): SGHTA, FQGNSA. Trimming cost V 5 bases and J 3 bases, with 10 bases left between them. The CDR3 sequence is CASSLLQDYGYTF. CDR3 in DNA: TGTGCCAGCAGCCTCCTTCAGGACTATGGCTACACCTTC.

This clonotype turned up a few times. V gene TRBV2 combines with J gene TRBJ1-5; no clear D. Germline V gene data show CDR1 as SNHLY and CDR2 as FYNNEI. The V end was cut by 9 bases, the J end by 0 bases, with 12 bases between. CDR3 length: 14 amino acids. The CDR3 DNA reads TGTGCCAGTTCTCTAAGGAGTAGCAATCAGCCCCAGCATTTT. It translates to CASSLRSSNQPQHF.

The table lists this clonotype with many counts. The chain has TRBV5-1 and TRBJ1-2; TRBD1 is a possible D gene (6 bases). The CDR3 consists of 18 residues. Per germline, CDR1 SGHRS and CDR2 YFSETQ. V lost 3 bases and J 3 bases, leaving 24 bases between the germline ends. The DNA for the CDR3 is TGCGCCAGCAGCTCCAGCCGGGGACAACCTACCCCCTACTATGGCTACACCTTC. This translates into CASSSSRGQPTPYYGYTF.

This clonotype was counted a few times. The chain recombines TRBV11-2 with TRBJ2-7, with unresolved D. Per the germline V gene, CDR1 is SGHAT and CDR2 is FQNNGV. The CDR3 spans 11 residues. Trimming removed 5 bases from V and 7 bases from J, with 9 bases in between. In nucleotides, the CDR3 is TGTGCCAGCAGCGTCCAGCAGGAGCAGTACTTC. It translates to CASSVQQEQYF.

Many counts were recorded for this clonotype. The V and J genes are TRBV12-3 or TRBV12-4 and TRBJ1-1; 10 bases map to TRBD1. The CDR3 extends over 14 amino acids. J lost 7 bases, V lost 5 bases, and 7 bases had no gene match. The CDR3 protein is CASSLRDRGGEAFF. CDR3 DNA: TGTGCCAGCAGTCTCCGGGACAGGGGTGGTGAAGCTTTCTTT.

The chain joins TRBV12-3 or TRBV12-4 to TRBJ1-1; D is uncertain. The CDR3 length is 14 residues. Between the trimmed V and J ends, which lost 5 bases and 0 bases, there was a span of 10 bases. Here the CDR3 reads CASSHTRMNTEAFF. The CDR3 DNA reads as TGTGCCAGCAGTCACACTCGGATGAACACTGAAGCTTTCTTT.

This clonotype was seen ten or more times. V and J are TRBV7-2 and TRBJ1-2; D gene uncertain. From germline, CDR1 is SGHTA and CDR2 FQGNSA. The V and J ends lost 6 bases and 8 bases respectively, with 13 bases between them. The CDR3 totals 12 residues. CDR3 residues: CASSLYTTGYTF. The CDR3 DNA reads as TGTGCCAGCAGTTTATATACGACGGGCTACACCTTC.

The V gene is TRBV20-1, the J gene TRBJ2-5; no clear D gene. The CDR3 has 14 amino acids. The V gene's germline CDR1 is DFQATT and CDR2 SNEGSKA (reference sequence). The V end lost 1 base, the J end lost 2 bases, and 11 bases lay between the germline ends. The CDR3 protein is CSARVPLAQETQYF. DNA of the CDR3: TGCAGTGCTAGAGTCCCCCTCGCTCAAGAGACCCAGTACTTC.

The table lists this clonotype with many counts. Here the CDR3 DNA reads TGTGCCAGCAGCTTGTTAAGTCAGCCCCAGCATTTT. It specifies CASSLLSQPQHF. The chain joins TRBV7-2 to TRBJ1-5, with D unclear. The CDR3 consists of 12 residues. Trimming took off 3 bases at V and 6 bases at J, with 6 bases between the two ends. Germline loops: CDR1 SGHTA, CDR2 FQGNSA.

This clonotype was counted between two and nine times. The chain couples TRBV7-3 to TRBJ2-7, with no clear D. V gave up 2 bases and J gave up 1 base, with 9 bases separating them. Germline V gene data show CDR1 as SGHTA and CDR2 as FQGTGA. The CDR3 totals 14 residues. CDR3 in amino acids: CASSLEGNSYEQYF. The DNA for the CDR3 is TGTGCCAGCAGCTTAGAAGGGAATTCCTACGAGCAGTACTTC.

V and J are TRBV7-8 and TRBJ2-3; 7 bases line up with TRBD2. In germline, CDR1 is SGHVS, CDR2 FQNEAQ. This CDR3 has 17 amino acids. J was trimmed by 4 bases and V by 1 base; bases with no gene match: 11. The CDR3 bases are TGTGCCAGCAGCTTAGGTTGGGGGGGACTTAGGGCAGATACGCAGTATTTT. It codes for CASSLGWGGLRADTQYF.

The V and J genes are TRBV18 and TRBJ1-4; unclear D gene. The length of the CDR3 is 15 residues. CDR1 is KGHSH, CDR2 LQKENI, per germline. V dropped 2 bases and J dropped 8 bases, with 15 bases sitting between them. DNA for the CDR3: TGTGCCAGCTCACCATTCTCTGAAGAGGGCGAAAAACTGTTTTTT. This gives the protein CASSPFSEEGEKLFF.

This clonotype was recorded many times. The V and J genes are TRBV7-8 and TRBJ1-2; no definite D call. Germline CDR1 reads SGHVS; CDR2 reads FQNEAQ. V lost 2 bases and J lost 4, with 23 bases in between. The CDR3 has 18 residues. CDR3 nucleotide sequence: TGTGCCAGCAGCTTAACCGCTAAGCGGGCGGAGACAATCTATGGCTACACCTTC. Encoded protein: CASSLTAKRAETIYGYTF.

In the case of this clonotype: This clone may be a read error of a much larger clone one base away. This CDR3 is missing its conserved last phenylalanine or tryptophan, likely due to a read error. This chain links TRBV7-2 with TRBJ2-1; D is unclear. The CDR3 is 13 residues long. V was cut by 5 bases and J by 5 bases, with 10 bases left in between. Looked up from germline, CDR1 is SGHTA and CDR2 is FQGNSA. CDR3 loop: CASSRSLNNEQFY. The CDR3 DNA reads TGTGCCAGCAGCCGGAGTCTAAACAATGAGCAGTTCTAC.

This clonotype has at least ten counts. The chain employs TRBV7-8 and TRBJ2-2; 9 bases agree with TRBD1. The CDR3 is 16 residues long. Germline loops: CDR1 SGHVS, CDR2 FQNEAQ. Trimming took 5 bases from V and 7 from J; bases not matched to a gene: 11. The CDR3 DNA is TGTGCCAGCAGCCCTATACAGGGGGCAGTGGTCGGGGAGCTGTTTTTT. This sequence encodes CASSPIQGAVVGELFF. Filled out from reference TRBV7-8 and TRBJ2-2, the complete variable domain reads GAGVSQSPRYKVAKRGQDVALRCDPISGHVSLFWYQQALGQGPEFLTYFQNEAQLDKSGLPSDRFFAERPEGSVSTLKIQRTQQEDSAVYLCASSPIQGAVVGELFFGEGSRLTVL.

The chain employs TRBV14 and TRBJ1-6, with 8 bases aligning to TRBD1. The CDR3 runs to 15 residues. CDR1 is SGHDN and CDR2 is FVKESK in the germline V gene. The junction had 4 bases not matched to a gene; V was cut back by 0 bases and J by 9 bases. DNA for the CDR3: TGTGCCAGCAGCCAAGATAATGACAGGGGTTCACCCCTCCACTTT. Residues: CASSQDNDRGSPLHF.

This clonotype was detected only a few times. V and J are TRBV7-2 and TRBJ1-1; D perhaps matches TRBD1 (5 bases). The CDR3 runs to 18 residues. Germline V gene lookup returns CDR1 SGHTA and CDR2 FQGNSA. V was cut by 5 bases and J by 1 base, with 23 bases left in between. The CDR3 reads CASSTTDSGPLSNTEAFF. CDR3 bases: TGTGCCAGCAGCACAACAGACAGCGGTCCGTTGTCGAACACTGAAGCTTTCTTT.

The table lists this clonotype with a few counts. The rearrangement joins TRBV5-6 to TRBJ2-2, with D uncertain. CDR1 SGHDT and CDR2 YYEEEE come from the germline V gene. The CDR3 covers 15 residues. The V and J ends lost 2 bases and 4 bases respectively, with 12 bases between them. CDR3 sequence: CASSFGQILTGELFF. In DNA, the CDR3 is TGTGCCAGCAGCTTTGGTCAGATCCTCACCGGGGAGCTGTTTTTT.

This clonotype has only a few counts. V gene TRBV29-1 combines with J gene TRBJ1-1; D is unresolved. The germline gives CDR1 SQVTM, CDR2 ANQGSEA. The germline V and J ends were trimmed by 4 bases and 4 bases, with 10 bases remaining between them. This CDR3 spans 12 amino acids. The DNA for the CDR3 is TGCAGCGTTGGGATGAAGGCCACTGAAGCTTTCTTT. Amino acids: CSVGMKATEAFF.

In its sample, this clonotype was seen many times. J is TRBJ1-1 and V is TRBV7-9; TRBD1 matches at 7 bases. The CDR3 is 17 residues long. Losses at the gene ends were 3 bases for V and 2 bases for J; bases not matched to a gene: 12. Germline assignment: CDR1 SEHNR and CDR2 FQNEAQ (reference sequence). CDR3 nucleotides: TGTGCCAGCAGCTTTTACAGGGGACTTCCCACTAACACTGAAGCTTTCTTT. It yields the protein CASSFYRGLPTNTEAFF.

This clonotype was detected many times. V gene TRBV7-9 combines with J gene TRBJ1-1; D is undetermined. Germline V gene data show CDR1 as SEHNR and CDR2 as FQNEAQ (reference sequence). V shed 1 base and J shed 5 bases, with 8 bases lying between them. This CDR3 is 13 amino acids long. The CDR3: CASSLDQATEAFF. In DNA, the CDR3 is TGTGCCAGCAGCTTAGACCAAGCTACTGAAGCTTTCTTT.

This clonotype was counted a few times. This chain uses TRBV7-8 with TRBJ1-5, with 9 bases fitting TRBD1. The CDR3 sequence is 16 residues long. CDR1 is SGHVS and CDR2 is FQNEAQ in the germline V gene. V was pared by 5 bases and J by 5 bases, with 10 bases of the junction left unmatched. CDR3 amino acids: CASSATDRGRYQPQHF. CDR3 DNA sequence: TGTGCCAGCAGCGCCACGGACAGGGGCCGATATCAGCCCCAGCATTTT. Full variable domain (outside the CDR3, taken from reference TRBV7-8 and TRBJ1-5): GAGVSQSPRYKVAKRGQDVALRCDPISGHVSLFWYQQALGQGPEFLTYFQNEAQLDKSGLPSDRFFAERPEGSVSTLKIQRTQQEDSAVYLCASSATDRGRYQPQHFGDGTRLSIL.

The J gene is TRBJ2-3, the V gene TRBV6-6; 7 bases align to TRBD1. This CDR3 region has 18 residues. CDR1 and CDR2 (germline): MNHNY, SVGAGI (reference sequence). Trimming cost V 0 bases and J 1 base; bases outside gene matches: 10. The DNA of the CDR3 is TGTGCCAGCAGTTACTCGTCGGGGACAGTCCGGGGCACAGATACGCAGTATTTT. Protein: CASSYSSGTVRGTDTQYF.